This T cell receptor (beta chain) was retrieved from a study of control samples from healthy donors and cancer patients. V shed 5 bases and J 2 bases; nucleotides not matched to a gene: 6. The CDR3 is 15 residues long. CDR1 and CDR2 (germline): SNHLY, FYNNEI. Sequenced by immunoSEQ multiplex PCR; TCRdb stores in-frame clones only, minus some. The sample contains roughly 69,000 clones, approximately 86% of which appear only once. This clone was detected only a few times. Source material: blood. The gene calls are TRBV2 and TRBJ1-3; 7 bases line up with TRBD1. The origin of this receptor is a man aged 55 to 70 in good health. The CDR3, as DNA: TGTGCCAGCAGTAGGCAGGGGGAACCTGGAAACACCATATATTTT. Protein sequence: CASSRQGEPGNTIYF.